A single sample is the source of the 11 T cell receptor beta chains below, sequenced in a study of cytomegalovirus exposure and HLA in healthy donors. A multiplex PCR was run with 60 Vbeta primers and 13 Jbeta primers. The data were produced by immunoSEQ multiplex PCR, yet TCRdb's version contains in-frame clones alone and is incomplete. The sample records roughly 86,000 clones, about three quarters being singletons. Source material: PBMCs. These receptors originate from a man aged 45 to 65 in good health and CMV-seropositive.

Only a few counts were recorded for this clone. V is TRBV19 and J is TRBJ1-5; no firm D call. This CDR3 spans 12 amino acids. Germline CDR1 and CDR2: LNHDA and SQIVND (reference sequence). The V end lost 8 bases, the J end lost 11 bases, and 16 bases lay between the germline ends. The CDR3 DNA follows: TGTGCCAGTGGAGCGGAGTTCAGGACCCAGCATTTT. Its translation: CASGAEFRTQHF.

This chain connects TRBV6-5 to TRBJ1-1, with unresolved D. CDR3 length: 13 amino acids. Germline V gene sequence: CDR1 MNHEY, CDR2 SVGAGI. Between the trimmed V and J ends, which lost 5 bases and 6 bases, there was a span of 13 bases. This CDR3 is CASSTRGYAEAFF. The CDR3 DNA follows: TGTGCCAGCAGTACTCGGGGTTATGCTGAAGCTTTCTTT.

The chain uses TRBV28 and TRBJ1-3; D perhaps matches TRBD1 (6 bases). V gave up 5 bases and J gave up 2 bases, with 22 bases separating them. In germline, CDR1 is MDHEN, CDR2 SYDVKM. The CDR3 sequence is 18 residues long. The CDR3 DNA reads as TGTGCCAGCAGTCCATTGAGGGGGATTGGGATCACTGGAAACACCATATATTTT. This translates into CASSPLRGIGITGNTIYF.

The CDR3 loop reads CATSNDRVTYEQYF. CDR3 nucleotide sequence: TGTGCCACCAGCAACGACAGGGTAACCTACGAGCAGTACTTC. The V and J genes are TRBV15 and TRBJ2-7, with 7 nucleotides matching TRBD1. Unmatched junction bases numbered 5, after V lost 4 bases and J lost 2 bases. CDR1 and CDR2 from the germline V gene are LNHNV and YYDKDF (reference sequence). The CDR3 has 14 amino acids. Full variable domain (rest looked up from reference TRBV15 and TRBJ2-7): DAMVIQNPRYQVTQFGKPVTLSCSQTLNHNVMYWYQQKSSQAPKLLFHYYDKDFNNEADTPDNFQSRRPNTSFCFLDIRSPGLGDTAMYLCATSNDRVTYEQYFGPGTRLTVT.

The rearrangement links TRBV6-1 to TRBJ2-7; D might be TRBD1 (6 bases). The CDR3 is made up of 14 amino acids. Germline V gene sequence: CDR1 MNHNS, CDR2 SASEGT. Trimming removed 4 bases at V and 4 bases at J, with 14 bases between. The CDR3 loop is CASSAYRAGYEQYF. For the CDR3, the DNA is TGTGCCAGCAGTGCTTACAGGGCGGGTTACGAGCAGTACTTC.

The chain is built from TRBV28 and TRBJ1-2; 9 positions agree with TRBD1. This CDR3 contains 15 residues. V gave up 4 bases and J gave up 4 bases; unmatched junction bases: 7. The V gene's germline CDR1 is MDHEN and CDR2 SYDVKM. CDR3 in amino acids: CASSSGQGLFYGYTF. The DNA of the CDR3 is TGTGCCAGCAGTTCGGGACAGGGACTTTTCTATGGCTACACCTTC.

The rearrangement uses TRBV7-2 and TRBJ2-4; D uncertain. V gave up 1 base and J gave up 1 base, with 8 bases separating them. The CDR3 covers 15 residues. Germline-derived CDR1 and CDR2 are SGHTA and FQGNSA. The CDR3 nucleotides are TGTGCCAGCAGCTTAGTTCGGGTGGCCAAAAACATTCAGTACTTC. Protein: CASSLVRVAKNIQYF.

This clone was counted between two and nine times. The V gene is TRBV18, the J gene TRBJ2-2; D remains unclear. The CDR3 length is 14 residues. Germline CDR1 reads KGHSH; CDR2 reads LQKENI. V shed 1 base and J shed 7 bases, with 10 bases lying between them. CDR3 DNA sequence: TGTGCCAGCTCACCACAGTCGGTTATCGGGGAGCTGTTTTTT. Residues: CASSPQSVIGELFF. Filled out from reference TRBV18 and TRBJ2-2, the complete variable domain reads NAGVMQNPRHLVRRRGQEARLRCSPMKGHSHVYWYRQLPEEGLKFMVYLQKENIIDESGMPKERFSAEFPKEGPSILRIQQVVRGDSAAYFCASSPQSVIGELFFGEGSRLTVL.

The chain combines TRBV4-1 with TRBJ1-2; D remains unclear. This CDR3 region has 14 residues. Germline loops: CDR1 MGHRA, CDR2 YSYEKL. Deletions cut 5 bases from V and 4 bases from J, with 14 bases between. This chain's CDR3 is CASSAPTDLYGYTF. The CDR3 coding sequence is TGCGCCAGCAGCGCTCCTACAGATCTCTATGGCTACACCTTC.

The chain uses TRBV4-2 and TRBJ2-7; D possibly corresponds to TRBD2 (5 bases). V was shortened by 4 bases and J by 4 bases, with 8 bases between the two germline ends. The length of the CDR3 is 12 residues. Germline CDR1 and CDR2: LGHNA and YNFKEQ. Here the CDR3 reads CASSRPGYEQYF. The CDR3 bases are TGTGCCAGCAGCCGTCCGGGGTACGAGCAGTACTTC.

CDR3 in DNA: TGTGCCAGCAGCTTAGACAGTAACCAGCCCCAGCATTTT. Its translation is CASSLDSNQPQHF. This chain connects TRBV7-9 to TRBJ1-5, with D uncertain. CDR3 length: 13 residues. From germline, CDR1 is SEHNR and CDR2 FQNEAQ (reference sequence). V gave up 1 base and J gave up 7 bases, with 8 bases separating them.